This TCR beta chain derives from a study of T cell repertoires in cytomegalovirus infection. Concerning this clonotype: Its antigen is undetermined.

TCRdb itself ran the reads through MiXCR, one entry per CDR3 protein. The sample contains some 920,000 distinct CDR3 sequences, roughly 30% of which appear only once. Findings of the study overall: Based on cumulative public TCR beta family frequency, carriers of CMV plus the relevant HLA were identified.

This receptor was taken from a human donor in good health (CMV status not recorded). Some clones in this sample may be carry-over from other donors' samples. The sample here was cultured CD8+ T cells from PBMCs, taken from culture after CMV antigen stimulation.

The CDR3 nucleotides read TGCAGCGTCGCACCGTCCAGGGACGGTGGCTATGGCTACACCTTC. The encoded protein is CSVAPSRDGGYGYTF. V usage is TRBV29-1 and J usage is TRBJ1-2; D is perhaps TRBD1 (5 bases). The V and J ends lost 6 bases and 4 bases respectively, with 21 bases between them. This CDR3 has 15 amino acids. The germline V gene has CDR1 SQVTM and CDR2 ANQGSEA.